The 24 T cell receptor beta chains presented below share a single source sample, sequenced in a study of shared clonotypes between healthy human individuals. Naive CD8 cells lacked CD45RO and underwent positive selection for CCR7, leaving out terminally differentiated effector memory CD45RA+ cells. Here immunoSEQ multiplex PCR was the method, and the copy in TCRdb shows in-frame clones only, minus some. Altogether approximately 740,000 clones are present, around 92% being singletons, with the ten largest covering approximately 25%. The material sequenced was naive CD8+ T cells sorted from blood. The receptors were gathered from a man aged 25 to 40 in good health.

This sequence joins TRBV2 and TRBJ2-2; 11 bases fit TRBD2. Germline V gene lookup returns CDR1 SNHLY and CDR2 FYNNEI. The trim removed 6 bases at V and 11 bases at J, leaving 5 bases unmatched. This CDR3 is built from 13 residues. The CDR3 region has the DNA TGTGCCAGCAGGGGGACTAGCGGCGGCGAGCTGTTTTTT. Encoded protein: CASRGTSGGELFF.

The rearrangement joins TRBV4-3 to TRBJ1-3; D call uncertain. V dropped 4 bases and J dropped 0 bases, with 7 bases sitting between them. The CDR3 runs 14 residues. Germline V gene sequence: CDR1 LGHNA, CDR2 YSLEER. DNA for the CDR3: TGCGCCAGCAGCCCTGGCCGCTCTGGAAACACCATATATTTT. Its protein product is CASSPGRSGNTIYF.

The chain combines TRBV6-6 with TRBJ2-3, with D possibly being TRBD2 (5 bases). This CDR3 region has 13 residues. CDR1 and CDR2 from the germline V gene are MNHNY and SVGAGI (reference sequence). The V gene lost 6 bases and the J gene lost 4 bases, with 11 bases spanning the gap. CDR3 sequence reads: CASSPLVPDTQYF. CDR3 nucleotides: TGTGCCAGCAGCCCACTAGTTCCAGATACGCAGTATTTT.

V and J are TRBV5-6 and TRBJ2-5, with TRBD2 as a possible D gene (6 bases). Germline V lookup: CDR1 SGHDT, CDR2 YYEEEE. Trimming pared 0 bases from V and 2 bases from J, leaving 11 bases between. CDR3 length equals 15 residues. CDR3 sequence: CASSLGGTLQETQYF. The CDR3 DNA sequence: TGTGCCAGCAGCTTGGGAGGGACTTTACAAGAGACCCAGTACTTC.

The J gene is TRBJ2-3, the V gene TRBV6-6; 7 bases fit TRBD1. V lost 0 bases and J lost 13; bases outside the gene matches: 7. This CDR3 is 13 amino acids long. Germline loops: CDR1 MNHNY, CDR2 SVGAGI (reference sequence). CDR3 sequence reads: CASSYSNAGTEYF. In DNA form, the CDR3 reads TGTGCCAGCAGTTACTCGAATGCCGGGACAGAGTATTTT.

The V call is TRBV7-2, the J call TRBJ2-2; D remains ambiguous. Trimming took 5 bases from V and 2 from J, leaving 15 bases between them. CDR1 and CDR2 from the germline V gene are SGHTA and FQGNSA. The CDR3 runs to 16 residues. CDR3 in amino acids: CASSLKTHLNTGELFF. CDR3 DNA: TGTGCCAGCAGCCTAAAGACCCACCTCAACACCGGGGAGCTGTTTTTT.

The DNA for the CDR3 is TGCAGCGTTGAAGATCCGTCCGGGCATAAATACGAGCAGTACTTC. It translates to CSVEDPSGHKYEQYF. The V gene is TRBV29-1, the J gene TRBJ2-7; no clear D gene. The V end was cut by 0 bases, the J end by 4 bases, with 16 bases between. CDR3 length: 15 residues. Per the germline V gene, CDR1 is SQVTM and CDR2 is ANQGSEA.

Written as DNA, the CDR3 is TGTGCCAGCAGCTTAAAGTGGTTCACGAGCTCCTACAATGAGCAGTTCTTC. Amino acids: CASSLKWFTSSYNEQFF. V usage is TRBV11-2 and J usage is TRBJ2-1; D unresolved. The CDR3 runs to 17 residues. Germline V gene data show CDR1 as SGHAT and CDR2 as FQNNGV. V was clipped by 2 bases and J by 0 bases, with 14 bases between them.

This clone was picked up one time. The V gene is TRBV29-1, the J gene TRBJ2-7; D is ambiguous. Germline V lookup: CDR1 SQVTM, CDR2 ANQGSEA. The germline V and J ends were trimmed by 4 bases and 4 bases, with 11 bases remaining between them. CDR3 size: 12 residues. The CDR3 DNA sequence: TGCAGCGTTGGCGGCAGTAGGTACGAGCAGTACTTC. Residues: CSVGGSRYEQYF.

This clone was recorded only once. V is TRBV5-1 and J is TRBJ2-1; TRBD1 matches 10 bases. The V gene's germline CDR1 is SGHRS and CDR2 YFSETQ. V trimming: 3 bases; J trimming: 3 bases; junction bases outside the gene matches: 6. The CDR3 consists of 16 residues. This CDR3 is CASSSDRGFNYNEQFF. DNA for the CDR3: TGCGCCAGCAGCTCGGACAGGGGGTTTAACTACAATGAGCAGTTCTTC.

In this sample, this clone turned up once. V and J are TRBV4-3 and TRBJ2-1; D tentatively fits TRBD1 or TRBD2 (5 bases each). V lost 1 base and J 1 base, leaving 8 bases between the germline ends. From germline, CDR1 is LGHNA and CDR2 YSLEER. CDR3 length: 15 residues. CDR3 in DNA: TGCGCCAGCAGCCAAGGATGGGGGTCCTACAATGAGCAGTTCTTC. Protein sequence: CASSQGWGSYNEQFF.

The rearrangement uses TRBV28 and TRBJ1-4; 7 nucleotides align to TRBD1. The ends lost 6 bases at V and 0 bases at J; junction bases unmatched: 13. CDR3 length: 18 residues. The germline gives CDR1 MDHEN, CDR2 SYDVKM. The CDR3 bases are TGTGCCAGCAGCTGGGAACCCGGACAGGCTTCAACTAATGAAAAACTGTTTTTT. Translating gives CASSWEPGQASTNEKLFF.

This sequence joins TRBV6-5 and TRBJ2-7; 7 bases line up with TRBD1. Germline values: CDR1 MNHEY, CDR2 SVGAGI. This CDR3 spans 13 amino acids. Trimming took 6 bases from V and 0 from J; bases not matched to a gene: 2. CDR3 bases: TGTGCCAGCAGCGCAGGGGGCTCCTACGAGCAGTACTTC. It translates to CASSAGGSYEQYF.

The V call is TRBV7-9, the J call TRBJ2-7, with D perhaps matching TRBD1 (6 bases). The CDR3 contains 13 residues. V shed 3 bases and J shed 3 bases, with 9 bases lying between them. Looked up from germline, CDR1 is SEHNR and CDR2 is FQNEAQ (reference sequence). CDR3 residues: CASSLWDIYEQYF. The CDR3 bases are TGTGCCAGCAGCTTGTGGGACATCTACGAGCAGTACTTC.

The J gene is TRBJ2-1, the V gene TRBV11-2, with TRBD2 as a possible D gene (6 bases). V lost 3 bases and J 6 bases, leaving 27 bases between the germline ends. In germline, CDR1 is SGHAT, CDR2 FQNNGV. CDR3 length equals 19 residues. In DNA, the CDR3 is TGTGCCAGCAGCTTCGGGAGCCCTAGTTCGGTAGCTCCTCGCAATGAGCAGTTCTTC. This encodes CASSFGSPSSVAPRNEQFF.

CDR3 residues: CASSKRLAGVLYEQYF. In DNA form, the CDR3 reads TGTGCCAGCAGTAAAAGACTAGCGGGAGTTCTCTACGAGCAGTACTTC. The V gene is TRBV6-6, the J gene TRBJ2-7, with 12 bases aligning to TRBD2. Germline values: CDR1 MNHNY, CDR2 SVGAGI (reference sequence). This CDR3 is 16 amino acids long. With 5 bases clipped from V and 3 bases from J, the junction kept 8 bases outside the gene matches.

This chain connects TRBV28 to TRBJ1-1; D unresolved. Germline V lookup: CDR1 MDHEN, CDR2 SYDVKM. The CDR3 has 15 residues. The V end was cut by 4 bases, the J end by 0 bases, with 12 bases between. For the CDR3, the DNA is TGTGCCAGCAGTTCCGGGGTCGGAATGAACACTGAAGCTTTCTTT. Its protein is CASSSGVGMNTEAFF.

The chain links TRBV2 to TRBJ2-3, with 10 positions matching TRBD2. The germline V gene encodes CDR1 SNHLY and CDR2 FYNNEI. Trimming took 3 bases from V and 2 from J; bases not matched to a gene: 5. The CDR3 is 16 amino acids. The DNA for the CDR3 is TGTGCCAGCAGTGATGGGCTAGCGGGGGCCACAGATACGCAGTATTTT. It specifies CASSDGLAGATDTQYF. The variable domain in full, with the rest retrieved from reference TRBV2 and TRBJ2-3, is EPEVTQTPSHQVTQMGQEVILRCVPISNHLYFYWYRQILGQKVEFLVSFYNNEISEKSEIFDDQFSVERPDGSNFTLKIRSTKLEDSAMYFCASSDGLAGATDTQYFGPGTRLTVL.

This chain connects TRBV5-1 to TRBJ2-7; 12 bases map to TRBD2. V lost 5 bases and J lost 7; bases outside the gene matches: 10. Germline assignment: CDR1 SGHRS and CDR2 YFSETQ. The CDR3 covers 15 residues. CDR3: CASRPGTSGRLEQYF. CDR3 nucleotides: TGCGCCAGCAGGCCCGGGACTAGCGGGCGTTTAGAGCAGTACTTC.

This clone was seen only a few times. The rearrangement uses TRBV30 and TRBJ1-5, with a tentative D call TRBD1 (5 bases). This CDR3 comprises 11 residues. V lost 6 bases and J lost 7, with 10 bases in between. Germline V gene lookup returns CDR1 GTSNPN and CDR2 SVGIG (reference sequence). CDR3 amino acids: CACGGGQPQHF. CDR3 nucleotide sequence: TGTGCCTGCGGGGGGGGACAGCCCCAGCATTTT.

Details on this clone: Other DNA sequences in this specimen translate into the identical CDR3. J is TRBJ2-6 and V is TRBV27, with unresolved D. V was clipped by 6 bases and J by 0 bases, with 3 bases between them. Germline loops: CDR1 MNHEY, CDR2 SMNVEV (reference sequence). CDR3 length equals 13 residues. DNA of the CDR3: TGTGCCAGCAGCATCTCTGGGGCCAACGTCCTGACTTTC. This gives the protein CASSISGANVLTF. Drawing the rest from reference TRBV27 and TRBJ2-6, the complete variable domain is EAQVTQNPRYLITVTGKKLTVTCSQNMNHEYMSWYRQDPGLGLRQIYYSMNVEVTDKGDVPEGYKVSRKEKRNFPLILESPSPNQTSLYFCASSISGANVLTFGAGSRLTVL.

The chain couples TRBV4-2 to TRBJ2-1, with D perhaps assigned TRBD1 or TRBD2 (5 bases each). The V gene lost 4 bases and the J gene lost 0 bases, with 16 bases spanning the gap. The CDR3 length is 17 residues. Germline-derived CDR1 and CDR2 are LGHNA and YNFKEQ. CDR3 nucleotide sequence: TGTGCCAGCAGCCCCCTGGGGGAGATAGGCTCCTACAATGAGCAGTTCTTC. The encoded protein is CASSPLGEIGSYNEQFF.

The gene calls are TRBV29-1 and TRBJ2-2; no reliable D call. Trimming removed 2 bases at V and 4 bases at J, with 5 bases between. The CDR3 is 12 amino acids. Germline assignment: CDR1 SQVTM and CDR2 ANQGSEA. CDR3 in amino acids: CSVETGTGELFF. The CDR3, as DNA: TGCAGCGTTGAAACGGGCACCGGGGAGCTGTTTTTT.

The chain couples TRBV7-9 to TRBJ2-3, with 8 bases identical to TRBD2. V lost 5 bases and J lost 2; bases outside the gene matches: 9. The length of the CDR3 is 16 residues. Per the germline V gene, CDR1 is SEHNR and CDR2 is FQNEAQ (reference sequence). The CDR3 bases are TGTGCCAGCAGCGATCGAGGACTAGCCTTCACAGATACGCAGTATTTT. It translates to CASSDRGLAFTDTQYF.